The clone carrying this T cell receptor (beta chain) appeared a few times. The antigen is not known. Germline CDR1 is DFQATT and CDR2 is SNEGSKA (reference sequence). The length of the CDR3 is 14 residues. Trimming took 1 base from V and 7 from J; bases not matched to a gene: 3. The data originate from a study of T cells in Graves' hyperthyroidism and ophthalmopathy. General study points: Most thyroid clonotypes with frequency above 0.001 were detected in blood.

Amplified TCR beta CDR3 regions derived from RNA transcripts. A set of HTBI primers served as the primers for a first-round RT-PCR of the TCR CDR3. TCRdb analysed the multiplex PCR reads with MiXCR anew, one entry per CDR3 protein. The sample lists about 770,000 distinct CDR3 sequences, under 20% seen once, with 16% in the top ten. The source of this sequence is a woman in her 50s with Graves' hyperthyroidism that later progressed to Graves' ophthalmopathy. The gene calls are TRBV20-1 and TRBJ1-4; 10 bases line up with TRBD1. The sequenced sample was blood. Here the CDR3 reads CSARGDRGGEKLFF. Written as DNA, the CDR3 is TGCAGTGCTAGAGGGGACAGGGGAGGTGAAAAACTGTTTTTT.